These 10 T cell receptor beta chains came from one sample sequenced in a study of blood T cell repertoires in COVID-19. The repertoire was sequenced with immunoSEQ multiplex PCR; TCRdb's copy has only in-frame clones and lacks some. The table records some 120,000 clones, more than 70% of them present only once. The sample was peripheral blood. Every receptor here comes from a woman aged 55 to 70 with acute or convalescent COVID-19.

A few counts support this clone. V gene TRBV2 combines with J gene TRBJ2-3, with TRBD2 matching over 7 bases. V was pared by 7 bases and J by 4 bases, with 11 bases of the junction left unmatched. This CDR3 spans 15 amino acids. Germline-derived CDR1 and CDR2 are SNHLY and FYNNEI. CDR3: CASTRGSREADTQYF. DNA for the CDR3: TGTGCCAGCACCCGCGGGAGCCGGGAAGCAGATACGCAGTATTTT. The full variable domain, completed using reference TRBV2 and TRBJ2-3, is EPEVTQTPSHQVTQMGQEVILRCVPISNHLYFYWYRQILGQKVEFLVSFYNNEISEKSEIFDDQFSVERPDGSNFTLKIRSTKLEDSAMYFCASTRGSREADTQYFGPGTRLTVL.

V is TRBV9 and J is TRBJ2-1, with TRBD2 identical over 8 bases. Germline-derived CDR1 and CDR2 are SGDLS and YYNGEE. Trimming removed 0 bases from V and 4 bases from J; junction bases left unmatched: 3. This CDR3 has 15 amino acids. The CDR3 loop reads CASSVGGTSYNEQFF. The CDR3 nucleotides read TGTGCCAGCAGCGTAGGGGGGACTAGTTACAATGAGCAGTTCTTC.

CDR3 region: CASRPPGTSGSTDTQYF. The CDR3 DNA follows: TGTGCCAGCAGACCTCCTGGGACTAGCGGCAGCACAGATACGCAGTATTTT. V gene TRBV6-2 or TRBV6-3 combines with J gene TRBJ2-3, with TRBD2 matching over 11 bases. This CDR3 has 17 amino acids. Per germline, CDR1 MNHEY and CDR2 SVGEGT. The junction had 8 bases not matched to a gene; V was cut back by 6 bases and J by 0 bases.

This rearrangement joins TRBV5-1 to TRBJ1-4, with TRBD1 matching 8 bases. Trimming removed 4 bases from V and 8 bases from J; junction bases left unmatched: 10. Germline-derived CDR1 and CDR2 are SGHRS and YFSETQ. The CDR3 loop spans 15 amino acids. CDR3 DNA: TGCGCCAGCAGCAGCGGACAGGGCGTAGAAGAAAAACTGTTTTTT. This translates into CASSSGQGVEEKLFF.

This clone was seen more than once but under ten times. The chain links TRBV6-6 to TRBJ1-5; weak D call: TRBD1 (5 bases). CDR1 is MNHNY and CDR2 is SVGAGI in the germline V gene (reference sequence). The CDR3 runs to 15 residues. V was pared by 4 bases and J by 9 bases, with 19 bases between. In DNA form, the CDR3 reads TGTGCCAGCAGTTCGACCCGGGGGGGAGCGCGGCCCCAGCATTTT. Encoded protein: CASSSTRGGARPQHF.

This chain connects TRBV30 to TRBJ1-2; D may be TRBD1 (6 bases). V shed 6 bases and J shed 2 bases, with 19 bases lying between them. CDR1 GTSNPN and CDR2 SVGIG come from the germline V gene (reference sequence). The CDR3 runs to 15 residues. CDR3 DNA: TGTGCCTGTACAGGGAGCCCCTTATTAAACTATGGCTACACCTTC. It specifies CACTGSPLLNYGYTF.

The DNA of the CDR3 is TGTGCCAGCAGCAGACGGGACAGCCCAATCTCTGGGGCCAACGTCCTGACTTTC. Translating it yields CASSRRDSPISGANVLTF. V is TRBV5-5 and J is TRBJ2-6; TRBD1 matches at 7 bases. The CDR3 consists of 18 residues. Germline-derived CDR1 and CDR2 are SGHKS and YYEKEE (reference sequence). Trimming took 4 bases from V and 0 from J; bases not matched to a gene: 10. Supplemented by reference TRBV5-5 and TRBJ2-6, the full variable domain reads DAGVTQSPTHLIKTRGQQVTLRCSPISGHKSVSWYQQVLGQGPQFIFQYYEKEERGRGNFPDRFSARQFPNYSSELNVNALLLGDSALYLCASSRRDSPISGANVLTFGAGSRLTVL.

J is TRBJ1-1 and V is TRBV9, with D possibly TRBD1 on 5 matching bases. This CDR3 spans 14 amino acids. CDR1 is SGDLS, CDR2 YYNGEE, per germline. The V and J ends lost 4 bases and 5 bases respectively, with 15 bases between them. The CDR3 spells CASSPRPRGTEAFF. The CDR3 DNA is TGTGCCAGCAGCCCCCGGCCCCGGGGGACTGAAGCTTTCTTT.

This clone was seen a few times. The J gene is TRBJ1-1, the V gene TRBV12-3 or TRBV12-4, with TRBD1 identical over 8 bases. The CDR3 length is 13 residues. Trimming cost V 7 bases and J 5 bases; bases outside gene matches: 6. CDR3 nucleotides: TGTGCCAGCAATCTGGACAGGGAGACTGAAGCTTTCTTT. It encodes CASNLDRETEAFF.

DNA of the CDR3: TGTGCCAGCAGCCTTGAGGAGCTAGCGGGACTCAATGAGCAGTTCTTC. It specifies CASSLEELAGLNEQFF. The V and J genes are TRBV3-1 (or the pseudogene TRBV3-2) and TRBJ2-1; TRBD2 matches at 9 bases. The length of the CDR3 is 16 residues. V gave up 4 bases and J gave up 6 bases; unmatched junction bases: 10. Germline V gene sequence: CDR1 LGHDT, CDR2 YNNKEL (reference sequence).